A single sample gave rise to the 19 T cell receptor beta chains below, sequenced in a study of radiotherapy plus CTLA-4 blockade in lung cancer. The table came from immunoSEQ multiplex PCR; TCRdb's copy has only in-frame clones and leaves some out. The table records roughly 13,000 clones, more than 75% of them present only once. The input for sequencing was peripheral blood, taken from a patient treated with radiotherapy plus ipilimumab. These TCRs come from a human donor with non-small cell lung cancer that progressed on radiotherapy plus ipilimumab. Some clones in this sample may be carry-over from other donors' samples.

The chain employs TRBV11-2 and TRBJ2-3; TRBD2 might be the D (5 bases). The CDR3 covers 14 residues. Looked up from germline, CDR1 is SGHAT and CDR2 is FQNNGV. Trimming stripped 3 bases from V and 3 bases from J, with 10 bases between. The CDR3 loop is CASSFTRGTDTQYF. In nucleotides, the CDR3 is TGTGCCAGCAGCTTCACTCGCGGGACAGATACGCAGTATTTT.

CDR3 coding DNA: TGCGCCAGCAGCTTGGGAGTTAGCGGGGGCTATATCTACGAGCAGTACTTC. Its protein product is CASSLGVSGGYIYEQYF. The chain carries TRBV5-1 and TRBJ2-7; 9 positions match TRBD2. Germline V gene sequence: CDR1 SGHRS, CDR2 YFSETQ. Trimming took 0 bases from V and 3 from J; bases not matched to a gene: 10. The CDR3 has 17 amino acids.

The chain joins TRBV5-1 to TRBJ2-3; 10 bases are a match to TRBD2. Trimming at V came to 3 bases and at J to 0 bases, leaving 1 base not matched to a gene. Germline values: CDR1 SGHRS, CDR2 YFSETQ. The CDR3 has 15 residues. The CDR3 is CASSYSGGSTDTQYF. DNA for the CDR3: TGCGCCAGCAGCTATAGCGGGGGGAGCACAGATACGCAGTATTTT.

The rearrangement links TRBV27 to TRBJ2-1; 11 bases align to TRBD2. The CDR3 loop spans 15 amino acids. Germline lookup yields CDR1 MNHEY and CDR2 SMNVEV (reference sequence). With 7 bases clipped from V and 4 bases from J, the junction kept 6 bases outside the gene matches. The CDR3 sequence: CASNSGLAVYNEQFF. DNA for the CDR3: TGTGCCAGCAATTCGGGACTAGCGGTTTACAATGAGCAGTTCTTC.

The CDR3 DNA follows: TGTGCCAGCAGTTTACACGGGAGGGGCGAGCAGTACTTC. Amino acid sequence: CASSLHGRGEQYF. The chain employs TRBV28 and TRBJ2-7; TRBD2 aligns across 8 bases. V shed 2 bases, J shed 6 bases, and the junction held 3 bases outside the gene matches. CDR1 and CDR2 (germline): MDHEN, SYDVKM. This CDR3 comprises 13 residues.

This clone was detected once. The genes are TRBV19 and TRBJ1-1; 7 bases match TRBD1. The CDR3 spans 15 residues. Germline trimming cut 7 bases from V and 1 base from J; bases unmatched to any gene: 9. Germline V gives CDR1 LNHDA, CDR2 SQIVND (reference sequence). CDR3 sequence reads: CASNLPGTANTEAFF. In DNA, the CDR3 is TGTGCCAGTAATCTACCTGGGACAGCGAACACTGAAGCTTTCTTT. Looking up the rest from reference TRBV19 and TRBJ1-1 gives the full variable domain: DGGITQSPKYLFRKEGQNVTLSCEQNLNHDAMYWYRQDPGQGLRLIYYSQIVNDFQKGDIAEGYSVSREKKESFPLTVTSAQKNPTAFYLCASNLPGTANTEAFFGQGTRLTVV.

This chain uses TRBV2 with TRBJ1-5, with 7 bases that match TRBD1. CDR1 and CDR2 (germline): SNHLY, FYNNEI. CDR3 length: 16 residues. V lost 5 bases, J lost 1 base, and 8 bases stayed unmatched. The CDR3 sequence: CASSQEGAVSNQPQHF. The CDR3 nucleotides are TGTGCCAGCAGTCAAGAGGGGGCCGTGAGCAATCAGCCCCAGCATTTT. The whole variable domain, filled in from reference TRBV2 and TRBJ1-5, reads EPEVTQTPSHQVTQMGQEVILRCVPISNHLYFYWYRQILGQKVEFLVSFYNNEISEKSEIFDDQFSVERPDGSNFTLKIRSTKLEDSAMYFCASSQEGAVSNQPQHFGDGTRLSIL.

The genes are TRBV5-1 and TRBJ1-1; a weak D match, TRBD1 (5 bases). Germline loops: CDR1 SGHRS, CDR2 YFSETQ. The CDR3 spans 15 residues. V gave up 0 bases and J gave up 4 bases, with 13 bases separating them. CDR3 in amino acids: CASSLDPTVSTEAFF. DNA of the CDR3: TGCGCCAGCAGCTTGGACCCGACAGTGTCCACTGAAGCTTTCTTT. The entire variable domain, with the rest obtained from reference TRBV5-1 and TRBJ1-1, is as follows: KAGVTQTPRYLIKTRGQQVTLSCSPISGHRSVSWYQQTPGQGLQFLFEYFSETQRNKGNFPGRFSGRQFSNSRSEMNVSTLELGDSALYLCASSLDPTVSTEAFFGQGTRLTVV.

This chain joins TRBV9 and TRBJ2-1, with unresolved D. Trimming left V 0 bases short and J 5 bases short, with 12 bases between. CDR3 length: 15 residues. Germline CDR1 is SGDLS and CDR2 is YYNGEE. In DNA form, the CDR3 reads TGTGCCAGCAGCGTAGCTTCAGCGTTGAACAATGAGCAGTTCTTC. Translated, it gives CASSVASALNNEQFF.

This clone has only a few counts. The rearrangement uses TRBV5-4 and TRBJ1-2, with D hard to call. Germline V lookup: CDR1 SGHNT, CDR2 YYREEE (reference sequence). V was cut by 2 bases and J by 8 bases, with 10 bases left in between. This CDR3 has 12 residues. CDR3 in amino acids: CASSLSPMGYTF. The CDR3 DNA reads as TGTGCCAGCAGCTTAAGCCCTATGGGCTACACCTTC. Full variable domain (missing parts from reference TRBV5-4 and TRBJ1-2): ETGVTQSPTHLIKTRGQQVTLRCSSQSGHNTVSWYQQALGQGPQFIFQYYREEENGRGNFPPRFSGLQFPNYSSELNVNALELDDSALYLCASSLSPMGYTFGSGTRLTVV.

The chain employs TRBV14 and TRBJ1-1, with 7 bases that match TRBD1. Germline lookup yields CDR1 SGHDN and CDR2 FVKESK. V shed 3 bases and J 5 bases; nucleotides not matched to a gene: 9. This CDR3 spans 15 amino acids. CDR3 residues: CASSQLTGKGTEAFF. CDR3 coding DNA: TGTGCCAGCAGCCAGTTGACAGGGAAGGGAACTGAAGCTTTCTTT. The full variable domain, with the rest looked up from reference TRBV14 and TRBJ1-1, is EAGVTQFPSHSVIEKGQTVTLRCDPISGHDNLYWYRRVMGKEIKFLLHFVKESKQDESGMPNNRFLAERTGGTYSTLKVQPAELEDSGVYFCASSQLTGKGTEAFFGQGTRLTVV.

The CDR3 protein is CAISEDSWQGGSGYTF. The CDR3 DNA is TGTGCCATCAGTGAGGATTCCTGGCAGGGAGGTAGTGGCTACACCTTC. The chain recombines TRBV10-3 with TRBJ1-2; maybe TRBD1 (5 bases). The CDR3 loop spans 16 amino acids. Germline CDR1 and CDR2: ENHRY and SYGVKD. V lost 2 bases to trimming and J lost 7 bases, with 20 bases between them.

This clone has more than one count but fewer than ten. This sequence joins TRBV7-6 and TRBJ2-2; no firm D call. The CDR3 has 13 residues. CDR1 SGHVS and CDR2 FNYEAQ come from the germline V gene. The ends were cut back, 4 bases at V and 5 bases at J, with 8 bases in the middle. DNA for the CDR3: TGTGCCAGCAGCTGGAGTTGGACCGGGGAGCTGTTTTTT. Translating gives CASSWSWTGELFF.

The chain is built from TRBV15 and TRBJ2-3, with D perhaps TRBD2 (5 bases). V was pared by 0 bases and J by 2 bases, with 6 bases between. Per germline, CDR1 LNHNV and CDR2 YYDKDF (reference sequence). The length of the CDR3 is 14 residues. The CDR3 nucleotides are TGTGCCACCAGCAGAGACGGGGACACAGATACGCAGTATTTT. This encodes CATSRDGDTDTQYF.

This rearrangement joins TRBV2 to TRBJ2-1; 8 nucleotides line up with TRBD2. CDR3 length: 14 residues. After removal of 6 bases from V and 7 bases from J, the junction contained 8 bases not matched to a gene. The V gene's germline CDR1 is SNHLY and CDR2 FYNNEI. The CDR3 region is CASRIPGLGNEQFF. DNA for the CDR3: TGTGCCAGCAGGATTCCGGGACTAGGGAATGAGCAGTTCTTC.

This clone has more than one count but fewer than ten. V and J are TRBV19 and TRBJ2-3, with 8 bases that match TRBD1. The V gene's germline CDR1 is LNHDA and CDR2 SQIVND (reference sequence). This CDR3 has 13 residues. V shed 8 bases, J shed 1 base, and the junction held 2 bases outside the gene matches. The CDR3 reads CASGQGRTDTQYF. DNA of the CDR3: TGTGCCAGTGGACAGGGACGCACAGATACGCAGTATTTT.

In this sample, this clone turned up once. The rearrangement joins TRBV6-5 to TRBJ1-1; the D gene is possibly TRBD1 (6 bases). V dropped 6 bases and J dropped 2 bases, with 13 bases sitting between them. This CDR3 spans 14 amino acids. CDR1 MNHEY and CDR2 SVGAGI come from the germline V gene. The DNA of the CDR3 is TGTGCCAGCAGACGTCGACAGGTAAACACTGAAGCTTTCTTT. This gives the protein CASRRRQVNTEAFF.

This rearrangement joins TRBV5-8 to TRBJ2-1; 7 nucleotides align to TRBD2. Germline V gene lookup returns CDR1 SGHTS and CDR2 YDEGEE. The CDR3 runs 18 residues. With 4 bases clipped from V and 0 bases from J, the junction kept 13 bases outside the gene matches. The CDR3 loop is CASSTGTISQGSYNEQFF. The DNA of the CDR3 is TGTGCCAGCAGCACCGGGACTATAAGCCAGGGCTCCTACAATGAGCAGTTCTTC.

V is TRBV13 and J is TRBJ2-4, with D possibly TRBD2 on 5 matching bases. CDR1 is PRHDT, CDR2 FYEKMQ, per germline (reference sequence). CDR3 size: 14 residues. V gave up 5 bases and J gave up 6 bases, with 14 bases separating them. The CDR3 protein is CASSQPSGSNIQYF. DNA of the CDR3: TGTGCCAGCAGCCAACCCTCGGGGTCAAACATTCAGTACTTC.